This T cell receptor beta chain was documented in a study of T-cell memory formation after mild COVID-19. Study-wide findings and caveats: Clones that got smaller from day 15 to 85 had even CD4/CD8, while clones growing later tipped toward CD4+.

Each CDR3 protein gets one entry after TCRdb re-called the 5' RACE reads with MiXCR. The data contain approximately 260,000 distinct CDR3 sequences, 16% of them seen just once; the ten biggest clones take up roughly 20%. As for this clonotype: The antigen is not known.

Sequencing was done on a sample of PBMCs or a T cell subset sorted from them (not recorded which). The sequence derives from a man aged 18 to 35 who had mild COVID-19 (a few samples of this study predate the infection). Cell type and time point are not known.

This CDR3 reads CSAIAGGLETQYF. As DNA, the CDR3 is TGCAGTGCTATAGCGGGGGGGTTAGAGACCCAGTACTTC. The chain links TRBV20-1 to TRBJ2-5; 11 nucleotides align to TRBD2. The ends lost 4 bases at V and 4 bases at J; junction bases unmatched: 2. From germline, CDR1 is DFQATT and CDR2 SNEGSKA (reference sequence). The CDR3 sequence is 13 residues long.